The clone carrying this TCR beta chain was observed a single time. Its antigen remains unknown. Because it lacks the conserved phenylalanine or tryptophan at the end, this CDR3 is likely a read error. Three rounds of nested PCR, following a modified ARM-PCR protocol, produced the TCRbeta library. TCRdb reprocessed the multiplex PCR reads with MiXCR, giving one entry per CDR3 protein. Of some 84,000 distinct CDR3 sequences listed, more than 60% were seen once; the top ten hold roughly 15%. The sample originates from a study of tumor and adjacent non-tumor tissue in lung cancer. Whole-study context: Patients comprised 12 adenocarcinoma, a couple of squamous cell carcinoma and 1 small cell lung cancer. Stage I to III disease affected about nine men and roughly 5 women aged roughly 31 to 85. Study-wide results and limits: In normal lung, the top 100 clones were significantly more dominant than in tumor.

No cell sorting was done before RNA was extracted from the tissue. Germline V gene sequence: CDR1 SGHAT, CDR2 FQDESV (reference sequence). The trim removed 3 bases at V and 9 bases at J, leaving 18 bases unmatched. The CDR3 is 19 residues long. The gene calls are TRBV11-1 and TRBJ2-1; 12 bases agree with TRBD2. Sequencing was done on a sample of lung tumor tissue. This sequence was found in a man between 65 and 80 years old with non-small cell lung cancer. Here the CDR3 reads CASSFAGQIPSGGAREQFL. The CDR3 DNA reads TGTGCCAGCAGCTTCGCGGGACAGATTCCTAGCGGGGGGGCACGTGAGCAGTTCCTC.